This T cell receptor (beta chain) was recorded in a study of a mutant IDH1 vaccine in newly diagnosed glioma. General study results and limits: Apparently unrelated to pseudoprogression were changes in the top peripheral T cell clonotypes.

In regard to this clone: Antigen: not known.

Sample time point: baseline, week 1 (first vaccination visit). Sample treatment: pre-vaccination baseline after standard-of-care therapy. Clones were sequenced by immunoSEQ multiplex PCR, and TCRdb holds only the in-frame ones, with some missing. Among around 88,000 clones, around 80% were seen once, and the ten largest hold 6.5% to 9.5%. Looked up from germline, CDR1 is LGHNA and CDR2 is YNFKEQ. Trimming shortened V by 4 bases and J by 2 bases, and 7 bases separated the two germline ends. The CDR3 sequence is 13 residues long. The V call is TRBV4-2, the J call TRBJ2-3, with D perhaps matching TRBD2 (5 bases). This clonotype was sampled from a man aged 40-49 years with glioma. This sample comprised PBMCs, obtained from a glioma patient treated with radiotherapy, temozolomide or both. The CDR3 spells CASSPRVTDTQYF. For the CDR3, the DNA is TGTGCCAGCAGCCCGCGGGTCACAGATACGCAGTATTTT.